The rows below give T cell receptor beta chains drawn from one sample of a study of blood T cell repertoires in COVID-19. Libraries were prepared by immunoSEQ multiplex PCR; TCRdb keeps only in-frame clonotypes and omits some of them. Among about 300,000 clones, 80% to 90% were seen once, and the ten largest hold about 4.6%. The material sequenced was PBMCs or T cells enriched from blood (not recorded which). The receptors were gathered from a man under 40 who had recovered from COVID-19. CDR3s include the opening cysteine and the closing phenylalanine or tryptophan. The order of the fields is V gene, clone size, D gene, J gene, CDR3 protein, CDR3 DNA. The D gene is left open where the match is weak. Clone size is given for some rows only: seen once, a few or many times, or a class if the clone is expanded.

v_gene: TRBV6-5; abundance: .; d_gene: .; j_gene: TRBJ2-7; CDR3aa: CASTADWTPLYEQYF; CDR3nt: TGTGCCAGCACGGCCGATTGGACACCCCTCTACGAGCAGTACTTC
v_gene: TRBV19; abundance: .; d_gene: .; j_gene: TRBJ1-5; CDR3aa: CASSIDSHQPQHF; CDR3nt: TGTGCCAGTAGTATAGATAGTCACCAGCCCCAGCATTTT
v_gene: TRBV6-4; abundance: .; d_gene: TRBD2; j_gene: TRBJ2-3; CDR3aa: CASSDSRGGTDTQYF; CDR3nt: TGTGCCAGCAGTGACTCTAGGGGAGGGACAGATACGCAGTATTTT
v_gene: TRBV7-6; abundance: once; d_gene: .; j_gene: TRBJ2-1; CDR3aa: CASSLQSGGLGEQFF; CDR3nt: TGTGCCAGCAGCTTGCAAAGCGGTGGTTTGGGTGAGCAGTTCTTC
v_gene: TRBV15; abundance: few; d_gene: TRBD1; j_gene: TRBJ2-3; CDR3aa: CATRRQGVSSTDTQYF; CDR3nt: TGTGCCACCAGGAGACAGGGGGTCTCTAGCACAGATACGCAGTATTTT
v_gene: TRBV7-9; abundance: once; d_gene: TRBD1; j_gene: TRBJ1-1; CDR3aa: CASSQLDRGDTEAFF; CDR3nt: TGTGCCAGCAGCCAATTGGACAGGGGGGACACTGAAGCTTTCTTT
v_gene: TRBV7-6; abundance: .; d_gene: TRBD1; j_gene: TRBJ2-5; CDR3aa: CASSLTGGETQYF; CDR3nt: TGTGCCAGTTCACTGACAGGGGGGGAGACCCAGTACTTC
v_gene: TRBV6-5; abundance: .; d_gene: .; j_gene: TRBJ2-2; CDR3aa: CASSYRPRGFTGELFF; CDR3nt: TGTGCCAGCAGTTACCGACCGAGAGGGTTCACCGGGGAGCTGTTTTTT
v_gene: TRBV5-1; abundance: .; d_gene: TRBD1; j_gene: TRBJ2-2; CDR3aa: CASSPRQGNTGELFF; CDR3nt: TGCGCCAGCAGCCCACGACAGGGGAACACCGGGGAGCTGTTTTTT
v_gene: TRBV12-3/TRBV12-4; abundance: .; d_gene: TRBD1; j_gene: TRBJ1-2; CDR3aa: CASSRTGGGYTF; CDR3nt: TGTGCCAGCAGCAGGACAGGGGGGGGCTACACCTTC
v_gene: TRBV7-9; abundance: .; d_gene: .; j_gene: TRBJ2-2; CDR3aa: CASSLRSEGAGELFF; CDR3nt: TGTGCCAGCAGCTTAAGGTCTGAGGGAGCCGGGGAGCTGTTTTTT
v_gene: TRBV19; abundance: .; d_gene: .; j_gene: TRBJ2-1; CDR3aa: CASSISQPGYNEQFF; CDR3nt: TGTGCCAGTAGTATATCCCAACCGGGCTACAATGAGCAGTTCTTC
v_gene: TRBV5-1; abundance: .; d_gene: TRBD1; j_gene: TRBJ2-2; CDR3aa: CASSSLGGRNTGELFF; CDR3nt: TGCGCCAGCAGCAGCTTAGGGGGCCGTAACACCGGGGAGCTGTTTTTT
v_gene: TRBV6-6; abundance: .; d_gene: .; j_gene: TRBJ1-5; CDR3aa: CASRGANQPQHF; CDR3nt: TGTGCCAGCCGGGGGGCCAATCAGCCCCAGCATTTT
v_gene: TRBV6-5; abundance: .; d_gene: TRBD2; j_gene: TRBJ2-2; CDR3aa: CASSYSIAGLGELFF; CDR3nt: TGTGCCAGCAGTTACTCGATAGCGGGGTTGGGGGAGCTGTTTTTT
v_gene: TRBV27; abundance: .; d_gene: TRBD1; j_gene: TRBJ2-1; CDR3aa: CASSLRGPYNEQFF; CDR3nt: TGTGCCAGCAGTTTAAGGGGGCCCTACAATGAGCAGTTCTTC
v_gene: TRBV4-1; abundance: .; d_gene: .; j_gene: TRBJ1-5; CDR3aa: CASSQEGRGSYSNQPQHF; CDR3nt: TGCGCCAGCAGCCAAGAGGGAAGGGGCAGCTATAGCAATCAGCCCCAGCATTTT
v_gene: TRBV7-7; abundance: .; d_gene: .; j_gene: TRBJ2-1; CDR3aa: CASSLAVGGGAPVSYNEQFF; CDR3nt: TGTGCTAGCAGCTTAGCGGTAGGGGGGGGCGCCCCCGTCTCCTACAATGAGCAGTTCTTC
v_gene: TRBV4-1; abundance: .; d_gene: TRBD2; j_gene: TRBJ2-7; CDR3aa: CASSSPPRGGGYEQYF; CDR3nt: TGCGCCAGCAGCTCTCCCCCCCGGGGGGGTGGGTACGAGCAGTACTTC
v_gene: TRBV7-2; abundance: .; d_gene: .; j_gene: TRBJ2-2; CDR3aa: CASSLVSTGELFF; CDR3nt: TGTGCCAGCAGCTTAGTATCCACCGGGGAGCTGTTTTTT
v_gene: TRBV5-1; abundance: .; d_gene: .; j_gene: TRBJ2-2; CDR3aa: CASSLGGTNTGELFF; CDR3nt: TGCGCCAGCAGCTTGGGAGGTACGAACACCGGGGAGCTGTTTTTT
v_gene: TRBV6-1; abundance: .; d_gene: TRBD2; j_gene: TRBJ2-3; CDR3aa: CASSELAGGPDTQYF; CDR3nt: TGTGCCAGCAGTGAACTAGCGGGGGGGCCAGATACGCAGTATTTT
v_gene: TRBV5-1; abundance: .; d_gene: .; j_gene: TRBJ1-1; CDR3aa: CASSFGGSMNTEAFF; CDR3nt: TGCGCCAGCAGCTTCGGCGGTTCGATGAACACTGAAGCTTTCTTT
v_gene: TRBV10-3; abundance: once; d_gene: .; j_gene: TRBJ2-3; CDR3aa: CAIKGTDTQYF; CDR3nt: TGTGCCATCAAGGGGACAGATACGCAGTATTTT
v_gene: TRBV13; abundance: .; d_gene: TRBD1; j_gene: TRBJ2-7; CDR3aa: CASSSRRDRGSRGYEQYF; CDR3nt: TGTGCCAGCAGCTCTCGCCGGGACAGGGGTTCTAGGGGGTACGAGCAGTACTTC
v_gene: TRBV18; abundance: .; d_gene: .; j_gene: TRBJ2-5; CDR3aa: CASSPPIGSAGETQYF; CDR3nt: TGTGCCAGCTCACCACCGATAGGGTCGGCGGGAGAGACCCAGTACTTC
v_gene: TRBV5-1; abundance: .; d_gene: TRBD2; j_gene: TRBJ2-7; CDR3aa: CASSLVTSGRKNYEQYF; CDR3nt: TGCGCCAGCAGCTTGGTGACTAGCGGGAGAAAAAACTACGAGCAGTACTTC
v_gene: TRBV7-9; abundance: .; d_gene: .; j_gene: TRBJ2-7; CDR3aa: CASRNDIDPEQYF; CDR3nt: TGTGCCAGCAGAAATGACATAGATCCCGAGCAGTACTTC
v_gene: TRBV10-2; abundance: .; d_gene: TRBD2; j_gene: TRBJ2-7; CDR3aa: CASRLAGGPGEQYF; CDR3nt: TGCGCCAGCAGACTAGCGGGAGGGCCGGGAGAGCAGTACTTC
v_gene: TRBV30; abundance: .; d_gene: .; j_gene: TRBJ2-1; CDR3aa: CAWSEEQRLDNEQFF; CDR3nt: TGTGCCTGGAGTGAAGAGCAGAGGCTCGACAATGAGCAGTTCTTC
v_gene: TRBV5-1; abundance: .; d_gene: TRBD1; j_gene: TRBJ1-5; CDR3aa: CASSWGGTGSYQPQHF; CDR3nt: TGCGCCAGCAGCTGGGGAGGGACAGGGTCATATCAGCCCCAGCATTTT
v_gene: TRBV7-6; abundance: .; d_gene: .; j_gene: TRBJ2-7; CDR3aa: CASSLGGQRSSYEQYF; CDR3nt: TGTGCCAGCAGCTTAGGTGGACAGCGAAGCTCCTACGAGCAGTACTTC
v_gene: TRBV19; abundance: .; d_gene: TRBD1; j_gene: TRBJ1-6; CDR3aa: CASKVDRGHSSPLHF; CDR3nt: TGTGCCAGTAAGGTTGACAGGGGGCATAGTTCACCCCTCCACTTT
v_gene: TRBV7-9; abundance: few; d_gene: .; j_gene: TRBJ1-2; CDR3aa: CASSLVGGYYGYTF; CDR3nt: TGTGCCAGCAGCTTAGTAGGCGGTTACTATGGCTACACCTTC
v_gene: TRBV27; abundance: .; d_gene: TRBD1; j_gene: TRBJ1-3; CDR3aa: CASSLSGRGLGNTIYF; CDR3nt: TGTGCCAGCAGTTTATCGGGAAGGGGGCTTGGAAACACCATATATTTT
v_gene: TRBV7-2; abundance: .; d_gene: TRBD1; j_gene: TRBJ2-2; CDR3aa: CASSSQGAPTGELFF; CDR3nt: TGTGCCAGCAGCTCACAGGGGGCGCCCACCGGGGAGCTGTTTTTT
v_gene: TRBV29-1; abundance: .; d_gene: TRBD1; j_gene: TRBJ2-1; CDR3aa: CSALGQGLYNEQFF; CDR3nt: TGCAGCGCTTTGGGACAGGGGCTCTACAATGAGCAGTTCTTC
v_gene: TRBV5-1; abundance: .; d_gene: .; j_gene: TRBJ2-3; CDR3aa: CASSGGSTRGAQYF; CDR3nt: TGCGCCAGCAGCGGGGGATCTACTCGCGGGGCGCAGTATTTT